This T cell receptor beta chain was sequenced in a study of cytomegalovirus exposure and HLA in healthy donors. About this clone itself: The target antigen is unknown.

This CDR3 spans 15 amino acids. Germline V gene data show CDR1 as SEHNR and CDR2 as FQNEAQ (reference sequence). V shed 5 bases and J 4 bases; nucleotides not matched to a gene: 7. The donors were healthy bone marrow donors. Study findings and constraints: Per a prior analysis, the majority of TCR beta V segments were productive roughly 87% or roughly 30% of the time. In a later analysis, the majority of CMV-associated beta chains seemingly showed HLA restriction.

PCR was performed using 60 Vbeta and 13 Jbeta primers. Produced via immunoSEQ multiplex PCR; TCRdb's table is partial and in-frame only. The sample records fewer than 120,000 clones, roughly three quarters being singletons. The sequenced sample was PBMCs. This receptor was identified in a man aged 25-40 years in good health and CMV-seropositive. This sequence joins TRBV7-9 and TRBJ1-1, with 10 bases identical to TRBD1. CDR3 sequence reads: CASSRGTGAGTEAFF. The CDR3 coding sequence is TGTGCCAGCAGCCGCGGGACAGGGGCGGGCACTGAAGCTTTCTTT.